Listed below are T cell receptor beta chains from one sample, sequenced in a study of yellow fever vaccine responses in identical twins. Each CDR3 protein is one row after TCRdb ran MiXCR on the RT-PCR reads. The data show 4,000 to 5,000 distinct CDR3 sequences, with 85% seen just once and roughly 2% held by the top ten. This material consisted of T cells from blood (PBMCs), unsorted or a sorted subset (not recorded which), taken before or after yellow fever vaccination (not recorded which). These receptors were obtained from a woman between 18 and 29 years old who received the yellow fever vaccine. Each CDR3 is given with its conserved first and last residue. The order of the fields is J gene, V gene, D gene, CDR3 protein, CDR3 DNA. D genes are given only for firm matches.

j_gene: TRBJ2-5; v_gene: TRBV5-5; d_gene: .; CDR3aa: CASSPIGRYQETQYF; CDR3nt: TGTGCCAGCAGCCCCATAGGCAGGTACCAAGAGACCCAGTACTTC
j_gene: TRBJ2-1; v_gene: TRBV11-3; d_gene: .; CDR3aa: CASSSRRGYNEQFF; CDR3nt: TGTGCCAGCAGCAGCCGCCGGGGATACAATGAGCAGTTCTTC
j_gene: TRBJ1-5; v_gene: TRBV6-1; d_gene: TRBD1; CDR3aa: CASRGQGAINQPQHF; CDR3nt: TGTGCCAGCAGGGGACAGGGGGCTATCAATCAGCCCCAGCATTTT
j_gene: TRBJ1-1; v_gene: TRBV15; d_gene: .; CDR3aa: CATSTTENTEAFF; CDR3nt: TGTGCCACCAGCACCACAGAGAACACTGAAGCTTTCTTT
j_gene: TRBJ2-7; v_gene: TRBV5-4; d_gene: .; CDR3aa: CASRTPGTSFYEQYF; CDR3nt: TGTGCCAGCAGGACCCCCGGGACGTCTTTCTACGAGCAGTACTTC
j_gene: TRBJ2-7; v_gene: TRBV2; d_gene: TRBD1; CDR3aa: CASSAEGQGISEQYF; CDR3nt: TGTGCCAGCAGCGCCGAGGGACAGGGGATTTCCGAGCAGTACTTC
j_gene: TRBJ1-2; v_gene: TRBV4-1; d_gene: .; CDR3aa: CASSIQQTPNYGYTF; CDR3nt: TGCGCCAGCAGCATCCAACAGACACCCAACTATGGCTACACCTTC
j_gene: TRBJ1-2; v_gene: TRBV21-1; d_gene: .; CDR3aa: CASSKASSSGVSGYTF; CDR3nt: TGTGCCAGCAGCAAAGCATCTAGTTCGGGGGTTAGCGGCTACACCTTC
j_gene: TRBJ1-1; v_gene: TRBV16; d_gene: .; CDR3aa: CASSQLWDTEAFF; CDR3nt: TGTGCCAGCAGCCAATTGTGGGACACTGAAGCTTTCTTT
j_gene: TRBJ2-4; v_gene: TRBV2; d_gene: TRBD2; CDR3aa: CASSTSADIQYF; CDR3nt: TGTGCCAGCAGTACTAGCGCCGACATTCAGTACTTC